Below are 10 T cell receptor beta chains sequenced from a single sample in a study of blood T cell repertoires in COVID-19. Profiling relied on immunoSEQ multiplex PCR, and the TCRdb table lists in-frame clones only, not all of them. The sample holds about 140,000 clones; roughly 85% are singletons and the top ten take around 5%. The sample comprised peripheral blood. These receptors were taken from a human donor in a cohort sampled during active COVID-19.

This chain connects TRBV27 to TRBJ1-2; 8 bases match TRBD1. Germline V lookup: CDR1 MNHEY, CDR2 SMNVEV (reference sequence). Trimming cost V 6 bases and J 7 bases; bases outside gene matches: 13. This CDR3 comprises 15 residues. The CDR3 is CASSKRRTGTGGYTF. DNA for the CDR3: TGTGCCAGCAGCAAAAGAAGGACAGGGACCGGTGGCTACACCTTC.

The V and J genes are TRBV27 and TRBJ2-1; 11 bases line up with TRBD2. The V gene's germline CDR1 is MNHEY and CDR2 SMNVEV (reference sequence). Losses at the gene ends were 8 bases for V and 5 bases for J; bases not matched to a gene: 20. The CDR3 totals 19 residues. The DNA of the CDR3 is TGTGCCAGCCGCCCGGGACAGATTTTAGCGGGGGGGCAGGACAATGAGCAGTTCTTC. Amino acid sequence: CASRPGQILAGGQDNEQFF.

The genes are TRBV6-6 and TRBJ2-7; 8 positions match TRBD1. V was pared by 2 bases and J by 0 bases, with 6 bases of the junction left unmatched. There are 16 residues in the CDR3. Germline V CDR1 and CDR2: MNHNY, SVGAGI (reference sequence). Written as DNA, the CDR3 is TGTGCCAGCAGTTACCGCGGGGACAGGTCCTCCTACGAGCAGTACTTC. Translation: CASSYRGDRSSYEQYF.

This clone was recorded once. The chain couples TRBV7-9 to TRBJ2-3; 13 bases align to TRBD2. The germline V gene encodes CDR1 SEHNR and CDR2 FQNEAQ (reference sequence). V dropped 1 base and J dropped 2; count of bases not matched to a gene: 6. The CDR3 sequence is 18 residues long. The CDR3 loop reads CASSLGSGTSGTTDTQYF. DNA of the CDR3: TGTGCCAGCAGCTTAGGCAGCGGGACTAGCGGGACCACAGATACGCAGTATTTT.

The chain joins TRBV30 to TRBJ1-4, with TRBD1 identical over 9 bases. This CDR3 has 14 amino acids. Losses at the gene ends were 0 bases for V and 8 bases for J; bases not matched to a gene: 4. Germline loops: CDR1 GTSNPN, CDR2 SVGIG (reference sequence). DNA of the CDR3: TGTGCCTGGAGTGTTGGACAGGGGAACGAAAAACTGTTTTTT. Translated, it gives CAWSVGQGNEKLFF.

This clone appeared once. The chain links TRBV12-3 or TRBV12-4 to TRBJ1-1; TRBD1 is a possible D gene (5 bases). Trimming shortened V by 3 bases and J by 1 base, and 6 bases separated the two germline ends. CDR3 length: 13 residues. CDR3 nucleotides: TGTGCCAGCAGTTTTACAGGGAACACTGAAGCTTTCTTT. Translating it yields CASSFTGNTEAFF.

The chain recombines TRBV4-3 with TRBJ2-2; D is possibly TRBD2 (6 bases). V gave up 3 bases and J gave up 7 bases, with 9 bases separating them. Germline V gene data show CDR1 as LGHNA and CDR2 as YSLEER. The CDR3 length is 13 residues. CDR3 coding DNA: TGCGCCAGCAGCCAGGATAGCGGCGGGGAGCTGTTTTTT. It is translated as CASSQDSGGELFF.

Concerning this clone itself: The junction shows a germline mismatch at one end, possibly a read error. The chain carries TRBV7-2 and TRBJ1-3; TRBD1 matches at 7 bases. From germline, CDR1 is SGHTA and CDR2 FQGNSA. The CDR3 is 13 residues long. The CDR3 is CASRRQGGYTIYF. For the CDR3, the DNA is TGTGCCAGCAGAAGACAGGGTGGATACACCATATATTTT.

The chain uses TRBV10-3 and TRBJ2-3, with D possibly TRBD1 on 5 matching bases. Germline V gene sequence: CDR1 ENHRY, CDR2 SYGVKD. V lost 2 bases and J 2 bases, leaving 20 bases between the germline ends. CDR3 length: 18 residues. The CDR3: CAISETRLGQGLTDTQYF. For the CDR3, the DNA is TGTGCCATCAGTGAGACCCGATTGGGCCAGGGCCTCACAGATACGCAGTATTTT.

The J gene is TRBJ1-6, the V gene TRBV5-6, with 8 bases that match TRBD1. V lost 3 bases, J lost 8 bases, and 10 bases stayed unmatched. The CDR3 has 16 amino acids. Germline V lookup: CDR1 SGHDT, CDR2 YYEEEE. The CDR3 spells CASSWGAGGFDSPLHF. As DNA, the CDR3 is TGTGCCAGCAGCTGGGGGGCAGGGGGCTTTGATTCACCCCTCCACTTT.